This TCR beta chain came from a study of blood T cell repertoires in COVID-19. Methods used by the authors: Reference gene primer amplification gave estimated nucleated cell counts. Assay used: immunoSEQ multiplex PCR; TCRdb lists only in-frame clones, some missing. Clonal size and the V and J genes are those of that table, whereas D and trimming came from the DNA. The table shows about 250,000 clones, with more than 75% occurring only once. The CDR3 contains 13 residues. Germline V gene data show CDR1 as LNHDA and CDR2 as SQIVND (reference sequence). The J segment lost 6 bases and the V segment lost 8 bases, leaving 6 bases of the junction unmatched. Recruits, aged roughly 18 to 100 years, lived in about two dozen US areas. Within 2 weeks before study entry, exposed participants met a COVID-19 case.

The sample taken for sequencing was PBMCs or T cells enriched from blood (not recorded which). The receptor comes from a woman between 45 and 60 years old who had been exposed to COVID-19. The chain employs TRBV19 and TRBJ1-5, with 8 bases fitting TRBD1. CDR3 in DNA: TGTGCCAGTTTGGACAGGGTTGGTCAGCCCCAGCATTTT. The encoded protein is CASLDRVGQPQHF. Supplemented by reference TRBV19 and TRBJ1-5, the full variable domain reads DGGITQSPKYLFRKEGQNVTLSCEQNLNHDAMYWYRQDPGQGLRLIYYSQIVNDFQKGDIAEGYSVSREKKESFPLTVTSAQKNPTAFYLCASLDRVGQPQHFGDGTRLSIL.